The clone carrying this T cell receptor beta chain has just a few counts. No antigen is known for it. With a J-beta primer mix and a sample-barcoded 5' primer, a second PCR ran roughly 6 to 11 cycles. TCRdb itself ran the 5' RACE reads through MiXCR, one entry per CDR3 protein. The sample lists about 1,500,000 distinct CDR3 sequences, approximately 30% occurring once. This CDR3 comprises 17 residues. Germline V gene data show CDR1 as DFQATT and CDR2 as SNEGSKA (reference sequence). Trimming cost V 6 bases and J 7 bases; bases outside gene matches: 16. This sample is drawn from a study of blood T cells in healthy people across ages. Study background: About one barcoded beta molecule per two T cells was captured by template switching. The study's findings and limits: Significant beta diversity loss was already apparent by age approximately 37, declining roughly linearly.

The chain employs TRBV20-1 and TRBJ1-6, with TRBD1 matching 9 bases. The receptor comes from a woman in her twenties or thirties in good health. The sequenced material came from blood. The CDR3 nucleotides read TGCAGTGCCTTTACGGTTGGGACAGGGATTCGAAATTCACCCCTCCACTTT. Translation gives CSAFTVGTGIRNSPLHF.